Each of the 2 T cell receptor beta chains below was sequenced from the same sample in a study of blood T cells in healthy people across ages (dated by TCRdb to about 2015). The library was made by 5' RACE. The instrument was an Illumina HiSeq 2500. A second PCR of about 6 to 11 cycles was performed with a sample-barcoded 5' primer and a J-beta primer mix. TCRdb reworked the public reads: Q25 trimming with fastp, MiXCR clone assembly, productive beta chains retained. When rows share a CDR3 protein, they turn into one entry using the most common DNA and genes. The table for this sample lists roughly 1,700,000 distinct CDR3 sequences; roughly 27% of them were counted only once. The top ten hold 7.7% of the sample. The sequenced sample consisted of blood. The receptor source for this set is a woman in her 30s in good health.

The chain employs TRBV7-6 and TRBJ2-7; D possibly corresponds to TRBD2 (5 bases). The CDR3 runs to 13 residues. Germline V gives CDR1 SGHVS, CDR2 FNYEAQ. Deletions cut 5 bases from V and 7 bases from J, with 15 bases between. CDR3 amino acids: CASSGTGTREQYF. DNA for the CDR3: TGTGCCAGCAGCGGAACGGGAACGAGGGAGCAGTACTTC. Full variable domain (missing parts from reference TRBV7-6 and TRBJ2-7): GAGVSQSPRYKVTKRGQDVALRCDPISGHVSLYWYRQALGQGPEFLTYFNYEAQQDKSGLPNDRFSAERPEGSISTLTIQRTEQRDSAMYRCASSGTGTREQYFGPGTRLTVT.

The chain couples TRBV15 to TRBJ1-2; D is ambiguous. V was trimmed by 0 bases and J by 10 bases, leaving 15 bases between them. The CDR3 is made up of 14 amino acids. The germline gives CDR1 LNHNV, CDR2 YYDKDF (reference sequence). The CDR3 nucleotides read TGTGCCACCAGCAGAGATCTCACGGATTCCGACTACACCTTC. Translation gives CATSRDLTDSDYTF.